Shown below are 26 T cell receptor beta chains from a single sample sequenced in a study of T cell repertoires in cytomegalovirus infection (dated by TCRdb to about 2019). This sample was sequenced with an Illumina HiSeq 1500. The raw public data were reprocessed by TCRdb itself: fastp quality trimming at Q25, MiXCR clonotype calling, in-frame beta chains only. For every CDR3 protein sequence, its rows merge into one entry that carries the most common genes and DNA. Counted in this sample were 510,000 or so distinct CDR3 sequences; approximately 25% of them appeared once. The ten biggest clones cover roughly 13% of the sample. The source material was PBMCs. The receptors come from a human donor in good health (CMV status not recorded). Some clones in this sample may be carry-over from other donors' samples.

The CDR3 region is CASSQDTVRAGGSTGELFF. CDR3 coding DNA: TGCGCCAGCAGCCAAGACACGGTTCGGGCGGGAGGGAGCACCGGGGAGCTGTTTTTT. The chain carries TRBV4-3 and TRBJ2-2; TRBD2 agrees at 9 bases. V shed 0 bases, J shed 4 bases, and the junction held 12 bases outside the gene matches. The CDR3 runs to 19 residues. CDR1 is LGHNA and CDR2 is YSLEER in the germline V gene.

This chain connects TRBV28 to TRBJ2-7; weak D call: TRBD2 (5 bases). CDR1 and CDR2 (germline): MDHEN, SYDVKM. Trimming removed 5 bases from V and 5 bases from J, with 13 bases in between. CDR3 length: 13 amino acids. The CDR3 DNA is TGTGCCAGCAGTGAGGGATCGCGGGACGAGCAGTACTTC. Protein: CASSEGSRDEQYF. Full variable domain (remainder filled in from reference TRBV28 and TRBJ2-7): DVKVTQSSRYLVKRTGEKVFLECVQDMDHENMFWYRQDPGLGLRLIYFSYDVKMKEKGDIPEGYSVSREKKERFSLILESASTNQTSMYLCASSEGSRDEQYFGPGTRLTVT.

The V and J genes are TRBV7-3 and TRBJ2-2, with D unclear. The germline CDR1 and CDR2 sequences are SGHTA and FQGTGA. Trimming took 2 bases from V and 2 from J, leaving 6 bases between them. The CDR3 sequence is 14 residues long. The CDR3 sequence is CASSLLDNTGELFF. The CDR3 DNA sequence: TGTGCCAGCAGCTTATTAGACAACACCGGGGAGCTGTTTTTT.

This clonotype was picked up a small number of times. The chain couples TRBV20-1 to TRBJ2-7, with D possibly matching TRBD1 (5 bases). CDR1 and CDR2 from the germline V gene are DFQATT and SNEGSKA (reference sequence). V lost 4 bases, J lost 0 bases, and 7 bases lay in between. This CDR3 spans 12 amino acids. The CDR3 reads CSAKGYSYEQYF. The CDR3 DNA reads as TGCAGTGCTAAGGGGTACTCCTACGAGCAGTACTTC.

The J gene is TRBJ1-2, the V gene TRBV6-2 or TRBV6-3; 9 bases line up with TRBD1. This CDR3 has 16 amino acids. V gave up 6 bases and J gave up 4 bases; unmatched junction bases: 12. CDR1 is MNHEY, CDR2 SVGEGT, per germline. The CDR3 sequence is CASSSNRGRGPYGYTF. The CDR3 region has the DNA TGTGCCAGCAGCAGCAACAGGGGGCGCGGCCCCTATGGCTACACCTTC.

J is TRBJ2-2 and V is TRBV7-2, with TRBD1 matching 7 bases. Germline lookup yields CDR1 SGHTA and CDR2 FQGNSA. This CDR3 is built from 14 residues. V shed 6 bases, J shed 7 bases, and the junction held 8 bases outside the gene matches. CDR3 sequence reads: CASSIQGGHGELFF. The CDR3 DNA is TGTGCCAGCAGTATCCAAGGGGGCCACGGGGAGCTGTTTTTT.

This clonotype has just a few counts. The chain recombines TRBV27 with TRBJ1-2, with D possibly TRBD1 on 6 matching bases. CDR1 MNHEY and CDR2 SMNVEV come from the germline V gene (reference sequence). V gave up 5 bases and J gave up 4 bases, with 20 bases separating them. This CDR3 contains 16 residues. The CDR3 DNA reads TGTGCCAGCAGTCCTATCGGGGGACACCAAACCTATGGCTACACCTTC. This encodes CASSPIGGHQTYGYTF.

The table lists this clonotype with many counts. The chain joins TRBV7-2 to TRBJ2-2; D is unclear. CDR3 length: 14 amino acids. Between the trimmed V and J ends, which lost 1 base and 3 bases, there was a span of 6 bases. CDR1 and CDR2 from the germline V gene are SGHTA and FQGNSA. Written as DNA, the CDR3 is TGTGCCAGCAGCTTAGGTCGATACACCGGGGAGCTGTTTTTT. It translates to CASSLGRYTGELFF.

The chain recombines TRBV6-1 with TRBJ1-5; D perhaps matches TRBD1 (5 bases). CDR3 length: 15 residues. The V end was cut by 5 bases, the J end by 6 bases, with 17 bases between. Germline V gene lookup returns CDR1 MNHNS and CDR2 SASEGT. CDR3 sequence reads: CASSSTPTVTQPQHF. The CDR3 bases are TGTGCCAGCAGTTCCACACCGACAGTCACTCAGCCCCAGCATTTT.

The V gene is TRBV20-1, the J gene TRBJ2-3; 14 positions match TRBD2. The CDR3 sequence is 15 residues long. Unmatched junction bases numbered 3, after V lost 3 bases and J lost 4 bases. Germline V gene sequence: CDR1 DFQATT, CDR2 SNEGSKA (reference sequence). CDR3 loop: CSARRLAGGSDTQYF. The CDR3 nucleotides are TGCAGTGCTAGGAGACTAGCGGGAGGGTCAGATACGCAGTATTTT.

The V and J genes are TRBV10-3 and TRBJ2-4; no reliable D call. Trimming pared 3 bases from V and 5 bases from J, leaving 20 bases between. The CDR3 spans 17 residues. Germline V lookup: CDR1 ENHRY, CDR2 SYGVKD. CDR3 in amino acids: CAISDEPSRRSQNIQYF. In nucleotides, the CDR3 is TGTGCCATCAGTGATGAGCCCAGCCGACGGAGCCAAAACATTCAGTACTTC.

This chain links TRBV30 with TRBJ2-7, with 10 nucleotides matching TRBD2. The CDR3 totals 13 residues. Trimming cost V 4 bases and J 6 bases; bases outside gene matches: 6. The germline V gene encodes CDR1 GTSNPN and CDR2 SVGIG (reference sequence). CDR3: CAWTGLARSEQYF. The CDR3 DNA reads TGTGCCTGGACGGGACTAGCGCGGTCCGAGCAGTACTTC.

In this sample, this clonotype turned up a few times. In DNA, the CDR3 is TGTGCCAGCAGTGGGGACAGAATGAACACTGAAGCTTTCTTT. Residues: CASSGDRMNTEAFF. The chain is built from TRBV25-1 and TRBJ1-1; 7 bases are shared with TRBD1. Germline values: CDR1 MGHDK, CDR2 SYGVNS. This CDR3 region has 14 residues. The V gene end was trimmed by 4 bases and the J gene end by 0 bases; junction bases not matched to a gene: 2.

This chain joins TRBV6-4 and TRBJ1-2, with D unclear. V dropped 6 bases and J dropped 3 bases, with 17 bases sitting between them. This CDR3 region has 15 residues. Germline CDR1 is MRHNA and CDR2 is SNTAGT. CDR3 DNA sequence: TGTGCCAGCAGCCCAAATCGCGGGTCCCACTATGGCTACACCTTC. Its translation: CASSPNRGSHYGYTF.

DNA for the CDR3: TGCGCCAGCAGCTTGGAGCAGGGCGGTGATGAGCAGTTCTTC. Protein: CASSLEQGGDEQFF. The rearrangement joins TRBV5-1 to TRBJ2-1, with a tentative D call TRBD1 (5 bases). Germline CDR1 is SGHRS and CDR2 is YFSETQ. The CDR3 sequence is 14 residues long. V lost 0 bases, J lost 8 bases, and 12 bases lay in between. The full variable domain, with the rest looked up from reference TRBV5-1 and TRBJ2-1, is KAGVTQTPRYLIKTRGQQVTLSCSPISGHRSVSWYQQTPGQGLQFLFEYFSETQRNKGNFPGRFSGRQFSNSRSEMNVSTLELGDSALYLCASSLEQGGDEQFFGPGTRLTVL.

V is TRBV7-9 and J is TRBJ2-2, with TRBD1 as a possible D gene (6 bases). This CDR3 contains 14 residues. V shed 5 bases and J shed 2 bases, with 9 bases lying between them. Germline CDR1 reads SEHNR; CDR2 reads FQNEAQ (reference sequence). CDR3 nucleotides: TGTGCCAGCAGCCCGGACAGCAACACCGGGGAGCTGTTTTTT. The encoded protein is CASSPDSNTGELFF.

This clonotype has just a few counts. The gene calls are TRBV6-1 and TRBJ2-7; D is tentatively TRBD1 or TRBD2 (5 bases each). Germline V CDR1 and CDR2: MNHNS, SASEGT. The CDR3 covers 15 residues. Trimming left V 4 bases short and J 4 bases short, with 17 bases between. CDR3 in amino acids: CASSVLGPKPYEQYV. The CDR3 DNA follows: TGTGCCAGCAGTGTTTTGGGACCAAAACCATACGAGCAGTACGTC.

In its sample, this clonotype was seen once. The chain couples TRBV12-3 or TRBV12-4 to TRBJ1-1; D is ambiguous. The CDR3 spans 14 residues. Trimming pared 3 bases from V and 2 bases from J, leaving 10 bases between. The CDR3 coding sequence is TGTGCCAGCAGTTTTGGGTTAGGTAACACTGAAGCTTTCTTT. It yields the protein CASSFGLGNTEAFF.

For the CDR3, the DNA is TGCAGCGTTGAAAACAGCCCGTTATGGGGGTATGGCTACACCTTC. It yields the protein CSVENSPLWGYGYTF. The genes are TRBV29-1 and TRBJ1-2, with D tentatively TRBD1 (5 bases). Germline values: CDR1 SQVTM, CDR2 ANQGSEA. This CDR3 spans 15 amino acids. V was clipped by 2 bases and J by 5 bases, with 18 bases between them.

This rearrangement joins TRBV20-1 to TRBJ2-7, with 9 bases aligning to TRBD1. From germline, CDR1 is DFQATT and CDR2 SNEGSKA (reference sequence). The junction had 10 bases not matched to a gene; V was cut back by 0 bases and J by 4 bases. CDR3 length equals 16 residues. This CDR3 is CSARDPGWGQGYEQYF. The DNA for the CDR3 is TGCAGTGCTAGAGATCCCGGATGGGGACAGGGTTACGAGCAGTACTTC.

This clonotype was observed at least ten times. The chain recombines TRBV6-5 with TRBJ2-4; D not resolved. Trimming left V 2 bases short and J 7 bases short, with 3 bases between. This CDR3 contains 11 residues. CDR1 is MNHEY and CDR2 is SVGAGI in the germline V gene. The CDR3 is CASSYANIQYF. CDR3 coding DNA: TGTGCCAGCAGTTACGCGAACATTCAGTACTTC.

The CDR3 nucleotides read TGTGCCAGCAGCCCCGGGACTACGGAGCAGTTCTTC. Translation: CASSPGTTEQFF. This chain connects TRBV7-9 to TRBJ2-1; 7 positions agree with TRBD2. The CDR3 extends over 12 amino acids. CDR1 SEHNR and CDR2 FQNEAQ come from the germline V gene (reference sequence). V gave up 5 bases and J gave up 10 bases; unmatched junction bases: 5. The whole variable domain, remainder taken from reference TRBV7-9 and TRBJ2-1, is DTGVSQNPRHKITKRGQNVTFRCDPISEHNRLYWYRQTLGQGPEFLTYFQNEAQLEKSRLLSDRFSAERPKGSFSTLEIQRTEQGDSAMYLCASSPGTTEQFFGPGTRLTVL.

V and J are TRBV7-9 and TRBJ1-1, with TRBD1 matching 11 bases. Germline CDR1 SEHNR, CDR2 FQNEAQ (reference sequence). V shed 0 bases, J shed 5 bases, and the junction held 11 bases outside the gene matches. The CDR3 runs to 18 residues. The CDR3 DNA sequence: TGTGCCAGCAGCTTAGCGCCGTTTGGACAGGGGGCACGGACTGAAGCTTTCTTT. The encoded protein is CASSLAPFGQGARTEAFF. Complete variable domain (other parts from reference TRBV7-9 and TRBJ1-1): DTGVSQNPRHKITKRGQNVTFRCDPISEHNRLYWYRQTLGQGPEFLTYFQNEAQLEKSRLLSDRFSAERPKGSFSTLEIQRTEQGDSAMYLCASSLAPFGQGARTEAFFGQGTRLTVV.

The chain combines TRBV27 with TRBJ2-1, with D possibly being TRBD2 (6 bases). The V and J ends lost 1 base and 10 bases respectively, with 8 bases between them. The length of the CDR3 is 12 residues. CDR1 and CDR2 (germline): MNHEY, SMNVEV (reference sequence). The CDR3 spells CASSLFGREQFF. The CDR3 bases are TGTGCCAGCAGTTTATTTGGGAGGGAGCAGTTCTTC.

About this clonotype: This may be a read error, as it is one base from a much larger clone. The CDR3 carries no conserved terminal phenylalanine or tryptophan, so it likely arises from a read error. The chain couples TRBV7-3 to TRBJ2-1; 10 nucleotides agree with TRBD2. Germline CDR1 and CDR2: SGHTA and FQGTGA. This CDR3 spans 16 amino acids. CDR3 coding DNA: TGTGCCAGCAACTTAATGGTAGCGGGAGGATACAATGAGCAGTTCATC. This encodes CASNLMVAGGYNEQFI.

This clonotype was seen ten or more times. The rearrangement uses TRBV7-2 and TRBJ1-4; 7 bases align to TRBD1. Germline lookup yields CDR1 SGHTA and CDR2 FQGNSA. After removal of 2 bases from V and 6 bases from J, the junction contained 3 bases not matched to a gene. This CDR3 contains 14 residues. As DNA, the CDR3 is TGTGCCAGCAGCTTAACCAGGGGGGATGAAAAACTGTTTTTT. Its protein is CASSLTRGDEKLFF.